This T cell receptor beta chain was identified in a study of blood T cell repertoires in COVID-19. Overall study: Researchers got acute and convalescent COVID-19 samples from the United States, Italy and Spain. T cells, B-cell-depleted T cells, or PBMCs supplied cDNA or gDNA.

Germline V gene lookup returns CDR1 SNHLY and CDR2 FYNNEI. This CDR3 is built from 13 residues. Trimming took 7 bases from V and 9 from J; bases not matched to a gene: 7. Per the original methods: For nucleated cells, counts were estimated from reference gene primer amplification. Produced via immunoSEQ multiplex PCR; TCRdb's table is partial and in-frame only. V and J calls and clone size are as listed in that table; D and trimming were resolved from the DNA. The sample lists more than 300,000 clones, more than 70% seen once, with roughly 6.6% in the top ten. The sample taken for sequencing was peripheral blood. The source of this sequence is a woman between 65 and 79 years old with COVID-19, enrolled during active disease. This chain links TRBV2 with TRBJ1-2, with TRBD1 matching 11 bases. In nucleotides, the CDR3 is TGTGCCAGCATTTATGGACAGGGGGCAAGCTACACCTTC. Its protein product is CASIYGQGASYTF.